The present T cell receptor (beta chain) was sequenced within a study of response to subunit inactivated influenza vaccine. TCRdb processed the RT-PCR reads anew with MiXCR; each CDR3 protein has one entry. The sample records about 500,000 distinct CDR3 sequences, about 15% being singletons. V shed 4 bases, J shed 4 bases, and the junction held 5 bases outside the gene matches. Germline CDR1 reads LGHDT; CDR2 reads YNNKEL (reference sequence). The CDR3 spans 15 residues. With respect to this clonotype: Its antigen remains unidentified.

General study results and limits: The authors put forward the suggestion that each seasonal influenza vaccination may bring in only a limited number of new T cells.

The sample consisted of CD4+ T cells sorted from PBMCs, taken roughly 24 months after vaccination. The TCR was taken from a man aged 45-69 years who received an inactivated influenza vaccine. This rearrangement joins TRBV3-1 to TRBJ1-2, with TRBD1 matching over 11 bases. The DNA of the CDR3 is TGTGCCAGCAGCCCCCGGGACAGGGGGTTCTATGGCTACACCTTC. Protein sequence: CASSPRDRGFYGYTF.